This T cell receptor (beta chain) was found in a study of control samples from healthy donors and cancer patients. TCRdb's table, derived via immunoSEQ multiplex PCR, lists solely in-frame clones and lacks some. The sample carries 150,000 to 200,000 clones, roughly 94% recorded once. Germline CDR1 and CDR2: MNHEY and SMNVEV (reference sequence). The V gene end was trimmed by 5 bases and the J gene end by 5 bases; junction bases not matched to a gene: 4. The length of the CDR3 is 14 residues. The sequenced sample was blood. The chain recombines TRBV27 with TRBJ2-7, with TRBD2 matching over 12 bases. This TCR derives from a woman between 35 and 50 years old in good health. CDR3 sequence: CASSASGRVNEQYF. Written as DNA, the CDR3 is TGTGCCAGCAGTGCTAGCGGGAGGGTAAACGAGCAGTACTTC.